The 16 T cell receptor beta chains presented below share a single source sample, sequenced in a study of PD-1 blockade in classical Hodgkin lymphoma. Time point noted: newly diagnosed, previously untreated cHL patient sample. Starting with thawed PBMCs, CD4+ T cells were purified by magnetic negative selection. The table came from immunoSEQ multiplex PCR; TCRdb's copy has only in-frame clones and leaves some out. The repertoire holds 20,000 to 25,000 clones, with roughly 89% as singletons. The sequenced material came from CD4+ T cells from blood. The receptors shown here come from a human donor with classical Hodgkin lymphoma.

This clone was found a few times. The rearrangement links TRBV30 to TRBJ1-3; no clear D. The CDR3 contains 14 residues. CDR1 and CDR2 from the germline V gene are GTSNPN and SVGIG (reference sequence). Trimming removed 0 bases at V and 0 bases at J, with 6 bases between. The CDR3 DNA reads as TGTGCCTGGAGTGTATCGAACTCTGGAAACACCATATATTTT. Protein sequence: CAWSVSNSGNTIYF.

This chain connects TRBV10-3 to TRBJ2-3; the match to TRBD2 covers 7 bases. V gave up 6 bases and J gave up 4 bases; unmatched junction bases: 4. Germline V gene data show CDR1 as ENHRY and CDR2 as SYGVKD. This CDR3 has 13 amino acids. In nucleotides, the CDR3 is TGTGCCATCAGGGCGGGAGTGTCAGATACGCAGTATTTT. It is translated as CAIRAGVSDTQYF.

The CDR3: CASSPPSGSYPDTQYF. DNA for the CDR3: TGTGCCAGCTCACCACCTAGCGGGAGTTACCCAGATACGCAGTATTTT. This chain uses TRBV18 with TRBJ2-3; 9 bases fit TRBD2. Germline CDR1 and CDR2: KGHSH and LQKENI. CDR3 length: 16 amino acids. After removal of 0 bases from V and 4 bases from J, the junction contained 5 bases not matched to a gene.

The chain carries TRBV5-1 and TRBJ1-4; tentatively, D is TRBD1 (6 bases). Trimming cost V 0 bases and J 7 bases, with 7 bases left between them. The CDR3 length is 13 residues. Germline CDR1 and CDR2: SGHRS and YFSETQ. The CDR3 nucleotides read TGCGCCAGCAGCTTGGACAGGGTTGAAAAACTGTTTTTT. Encoded protein: CASSLDRVEKLFF.

This chain connects TRBV5-1 to TRBJ2-7; 9 bases are shared with TRBD1. V lost 3 bases and J lost 3; bases outside the gene matches: 4. Germline CDR1 is SGHRS and CDR2 is YFSETQ. This CDR3 has 14 residues. The CDR3: CASSYGQGNYEQYF. The CDR3 nucleotides are TGCGCCAGCAGCTACGGACAGGGGAACTACGAGCAGTACTTC.

The chain recombines TRBV5-4 with TRBJ1-1; D gene unclear. The CDR3 loop spans 15 amino acids. Germline V lookup: CDR1 SGHNT, CDR2 YYREEE (reference sequence). V lost 0 bases, J lost 1 base, and 10 bases lay in between. This CDR3 is CASSLESGPNTEAFF. The DNA for the CDR3 is TGTGCCAGCAGCTTGGAGAGCGGGCCGAACACTGAAGCTTTCTTT.

The J gene is TRBJ1-1, the V gene TRBV11-3; D call uncertain. The CDR3 is 13 residues long. The ends were cut back, 1 base at V and 0 bases at J, with 3 bases in the middle. The germline V gene encodes CDR1 SGHNT and CDR2 YENEEA. The CDR3 DNA reads TGTGCCAGCAGCTTAGGGGTGAACACTGAAGCTTTCTTT. Protein sequence: CASSLGVNTEAFF.

The V gene is TRBV5-4, the J gene TRBJ2-7; the D gene could be TRBD1 or TRBD2 (5 bases each). V lost 1 base to trimming and J lost 2 bases, with 16 bases between them. This CDR3 region has 16 residues. Germline CDR1 and CDR2: SGHNT and YYREEE (reference sequence). CDR3: CASSLSVWGYPYEQYF. The DNA of the CDR3 is TGTGCCAGCAGCTTGAGTGTTTGGGGGTATCCCTACGAGCAGTACTTC.

The chain is built from TRBV7-8 and TRBJ1-1, with a possible D match to TRBD1 (5 bases). This CDR3 region has 14 residues. The V end was cut by 3 bases, the J end by 11 bases, with 19 bases between. CDR1 is SGHVS, CDR2 FQNEAQ, per germline. CDR3 DNA sequence: TGTGCCAGCAGCTTTTCCCGGGAGCCCGGGGCGGCTTTCTTT. Translation gives CASSFSREPGAAFF.

The V and J genes are TRBV30 and TRBJ2-7; no definite D call. The CDR3 spans 15 residues. The germline V and J ends were trimmed by 0 bases and 3 bases, with 15 bases remaining between them. Germline CDR1 and CDR2: GTSNPN and SVGIG (reference sequence). CDR3 residues: CAWSVVGQTRYEQYF. The CDR3 nucleotides read TGTGCCTGGAGTGTAGTAGGGCAGACACGCTACGAGCAGTACTTC. Full variable domain (rest looked up from reference TRBV30 and TRBJ2-7): SQTIHQWPATLVQPVGSPLSLECTVEGTSNPNLYWYRQAAGRGLQLLFYSVGIGQISSEVPQNLSASRPQDRQFILSSKKLLLSDSGFYLCAWSVVGQTRYEQYFGPGTRLTVT.

This clone appeared a few times. The rearrangement joins TRBV10-3 to TRBJ2-2; D gene unclear. Germline CDR1 reads ENHRY; CDR2 reads SYGVKD. This CDR3 has 13 residues. The V end lost 2 bases, the J end lost 7 bases, and 8 bases lay between the germline ends. CDR3 residues: CAISEKDDGELFF. The CDR3 DNA is TGTGCCATCAGTGAGAAAGATGACGGGGAGCTGTTTTTT.

The chain employs TRBV25-1 and TRBJ2-7; 12 positions match TRBD2. This CDR3 is built from 18 residues. V dropped 9 bases and J dropped 3; count of bases not matched to a gene: 18. CDR1 MGHDK and CDR2 SYGVNS come from the germline V gene. CDR3 in amino acids: CASSGTGPLAGGHYEQYF. CDR3 in DNA: TGTGCCAGTTCCGGGACAGGGCCACTAGCGGGAGGCCACTACGAGCAGTACTTC.

The chain recombines TRBV5-1 with TRBJ2-1; D is uncertain. Germline lookup yields CDR1 SGHRS and CDR2 YFSETQ. Trimming removed 5 bases at V and 10 bases at J, with 13 bases between. The CDR3 runs to 12 residues. The CDR3 coding sequence is TGCGCCAGCAGTGATAATCAAGGGGAGCAGTTCTTC. Protein: CASSDNQGEQFF.

The genes are TRBV5-1 and TRBJ2-5; 12 bases align to TRBD1. Germline CDR1 SGHRS, CDR2 YFSETQ. Unmatched junction bases numbered 7, after V lost 5 bases and J lost 5 bases. The CDR3 contains 15 residues. CDR3 DNA: TGCGCCAGCAGTACCGGGACAGGGGGCAGGGAGACCCAGTACTTC. Its translation is CASSTGTGGRETQYF.

The chain is built from TRBV5-1 and TRBJ2-2; 7 bases line up with TRBD1. Losses at the gene ends were 6 bases for V and 5 bases for J; bases not matched to a gene: 10. CDR3 length: 15 amino acids. Germline lookup yields CDR1 SGHRS and CDR2 YFSETQ. The CDR3 is CASTDRADGTGELFF. The CDR3 DNA sequence: TGCGCCAGCACTGACAGGGCTGATGGGACCGGGGAGCTGTTTTTT.

This clone occurred a few times. The rearrangement joins TRBV5-6 to TRBJ2-5; TRBD2 aligns across 8 bases. There are 14 residues in the CDR3. V was pared by 0 bases and J by 3 bases, with 1 base of the junction left unmatched. CDR1 and CDR2 from the germline V gene are SGHDT and YYEEEE. The chain's CDR3 is CASSLVGGEETQYF. The CDR3 DNA follows: TGTGCCAGCAGCTTGGTCGGGGGGGAAGAGACCCAGTACTTC.